This T cell receptor beta chain was observed in a study of a mutant IDH1 vaccine in newly diagnosed glioma (dated by TCRdb to the early 2020s). For the wider study: Across visits V03 through V10, patients got a total of eight vaccinations, given in weeks 1, 3, 5, 7, 11, 15, 19 and 23. In the chemotherapy-containing groups, vaccination started alongside temozolomide cycles, whereas in patients who had radiotherapy alone it started 4-6 weeks after radiotherapy. Of the roughly 31 treated patients, approximately 62% were male and around 40% were female, and the mean age was roughly 40 years. Prior to enrollment, patients had been given standard therapy consisting of radiotherapy alone, temozolomide alone, or radiochemotherapy with temozolomide, with the combination given to most patients. Peripheral blood was drawn at six visits: V03 (baseline), V05, V07, V10, V12 and V13. Longitudinal TCRB deep sequencing was performed for some 25 treated patients wherever samples were available for exploratory analyses.

From V the trimming removes 3 bases and from J it removes 4 bases, while the gene matches leave 7 bases of the junction unaccounted for. The germline V gene yields SGDLS for CDR1 and YYNGEE for CDR2. The CDR3 contains 16 residues, cysteine and phenylalanine counted. Solely the CDR3 DNA is kept, with 48 bases framed from the first base. The library was prepared using the immunoSEQ multiplex PCR assay. Rearranged TCR beta chain sequences were amplified using the hsTCRB Kit according to the manufacturer's protocol. Sequencing of TCRB libraries was carried out on an Illumina MiSeq. In the paper's pipeline: Demultiplexing, trimming and gene mapping were performed with the kit vendor's proprietary platform. Not all clones reach the TCRdb copy of this immuneACCESS table, which keeps in-frame sequences only. Checked studies attribute under half of the gap to unresolved V genes and leave the rest unexplained. That table supplies the V and J calls and clone size; D and trimming were determined from the DNA. The sample contains about 52,000 clones, roughly 90% of them found a single time. The ten largest account for 2% to 2.5% of the sample.

The sample's time point, from its label and the paper: week 11, during vaccination. Each vaccine dose, consisting of 300 ug of a 20-mer mutant IDH1 peptide in Montanide, was administered subcutaneously with topical imiquimod. Newly diagnosed WHO grade 3 or 4 IDH1-mutant astrocytomas showing loss of nuclear ATRX were present in the donors. The samples were drawn from NOA16, a multicentre, single-arm, open-label phase I trial in Germany that tested a mutant IDH1 peptide vaccine in humans for the first time. Genomic DNA for TCRB sequencing was extracted from EDTA blood using the DNeasy Blood and Tissue Kit. Broader findings and caveats from the paper: Availability determined which PBMC samples were chosen for TCRB deep sequencing. Immune responses induced by the vaccine were seen in around 93% of patients across multiple MHC alleles. According to the authors, sample limitations meant that analyses of patient blood samples could not be reproduced. Pseudoprogression seemed to be unrelated to changes in the top peripheral T cell clonotypes found by TCRB sequencing.

Points on this clone: The antigen this receptor binds is unknown. Base-call qualities are not available, and no considerably larger clone is one nucleotide away.

The source is a man aged 45-65 years with glioma. This receptor chain uses TRBV9 and TRBJ2-2; the central 9 bases match TRBD1. The starting material was PBMCs, obtained from a glioma patient whose treatment included an IDH1 peptide vaccine. The DNA reads TGTGCCAGCAGCGCTCCGGGACAGGGCACCACCGGGGAGCTGTTTTTT. Its protein is CASSAPGQGTTGELFF.